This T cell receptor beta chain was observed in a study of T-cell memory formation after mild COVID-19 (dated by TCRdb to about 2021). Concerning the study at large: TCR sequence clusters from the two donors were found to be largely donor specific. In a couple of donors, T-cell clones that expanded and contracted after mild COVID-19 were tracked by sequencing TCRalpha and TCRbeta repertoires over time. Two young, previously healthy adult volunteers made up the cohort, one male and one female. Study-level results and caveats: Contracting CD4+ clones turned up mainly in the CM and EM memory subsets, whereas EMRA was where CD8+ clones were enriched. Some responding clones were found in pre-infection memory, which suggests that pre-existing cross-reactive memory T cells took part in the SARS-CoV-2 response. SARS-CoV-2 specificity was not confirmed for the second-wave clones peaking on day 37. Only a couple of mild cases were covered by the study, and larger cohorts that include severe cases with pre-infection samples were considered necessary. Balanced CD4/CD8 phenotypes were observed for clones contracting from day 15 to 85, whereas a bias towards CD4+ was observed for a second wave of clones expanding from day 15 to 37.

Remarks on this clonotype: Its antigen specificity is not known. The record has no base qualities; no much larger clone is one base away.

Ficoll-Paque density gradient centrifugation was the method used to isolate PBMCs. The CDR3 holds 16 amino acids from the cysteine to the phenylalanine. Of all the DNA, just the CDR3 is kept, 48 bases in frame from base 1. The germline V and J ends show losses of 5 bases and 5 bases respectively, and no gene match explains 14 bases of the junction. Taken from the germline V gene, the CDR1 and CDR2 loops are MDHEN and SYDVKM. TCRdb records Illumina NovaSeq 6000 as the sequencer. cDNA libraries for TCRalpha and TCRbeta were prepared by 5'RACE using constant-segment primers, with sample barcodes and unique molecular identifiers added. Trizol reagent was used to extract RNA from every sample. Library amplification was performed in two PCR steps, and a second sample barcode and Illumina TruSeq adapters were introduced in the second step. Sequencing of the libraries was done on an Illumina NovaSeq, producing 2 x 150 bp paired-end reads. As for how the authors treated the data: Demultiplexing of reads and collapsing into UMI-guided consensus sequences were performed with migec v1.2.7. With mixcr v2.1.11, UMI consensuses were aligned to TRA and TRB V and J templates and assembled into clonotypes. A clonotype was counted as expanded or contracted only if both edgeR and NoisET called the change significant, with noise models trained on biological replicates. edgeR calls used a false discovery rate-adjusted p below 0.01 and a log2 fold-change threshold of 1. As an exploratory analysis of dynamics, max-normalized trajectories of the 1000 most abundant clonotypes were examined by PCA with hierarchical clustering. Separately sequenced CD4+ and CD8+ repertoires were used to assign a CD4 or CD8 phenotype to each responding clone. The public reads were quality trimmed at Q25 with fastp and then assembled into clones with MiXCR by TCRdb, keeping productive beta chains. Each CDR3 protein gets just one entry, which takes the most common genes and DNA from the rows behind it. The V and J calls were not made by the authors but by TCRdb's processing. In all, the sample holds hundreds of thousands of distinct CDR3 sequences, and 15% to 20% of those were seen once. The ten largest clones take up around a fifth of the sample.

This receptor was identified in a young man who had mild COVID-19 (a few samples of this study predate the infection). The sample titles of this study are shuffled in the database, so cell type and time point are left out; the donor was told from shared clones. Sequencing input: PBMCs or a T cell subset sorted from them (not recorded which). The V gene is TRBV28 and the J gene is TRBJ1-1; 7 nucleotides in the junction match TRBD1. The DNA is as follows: TGTGCCAGCAGTCAAGACACCTGGACAGGTTGGACTGAAGCTTTCTTT. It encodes CASSQDTWTGWTEAFF.